This T cell receptor (beta chain) was found in a study of cytomegalovirus exposure and HLA in healthy donors. Whole-study results and caveats: Cytomegalovirus-associated TCR beta chains were listed, numbering roughly 150.

Repertoires were generated with immunoSEQ multiplex PCR, while TCRdb's copy carries only in-frame clones and drops some. The sample carries about 160,000 clones, 86% recorded once. With 2 bases clipped from V and 6 bases from J, the junction kept 10 bases outside the gene matches. This CDR3 contains 16 residues. CDR1 is LGHNT, CDR2 FRNRAP, per germline. This clone was observed once. The antigen is undetermined. The source of this sequence is a woman between 18 and 30 years old in good health and CMV-seronegative. The chain combines TRBV12-5 with TRBJ1-5; 7 bases are shared with TRBD1. Sequenced material: PBMCs. Here the CDR3 reads CASGLSPSTGTQPQHF. CDR3 in DNA: TGTGCTAGTGGTTTGAGCCCTTCGACAGGGACTCAGCCCCAGCATTTT.